Below, 3 T cell receptor beta chains from the same sample are listed, as sequenced in a study of blood T cells in healthy people across ages. The authors ran a second PCR of about 6 to 11 cycles using a sample-barcoded 5' primer and a J-beta primer mix. TCRdb reprocessed the 5' RACE reads via MiXCR and lists one record per CDR3 protein. The data hold 700,000 to 850,000 distinct CDR3 sequences, with about 53% observed a single time. The specimen sequenced was blood. The receptors come from a man older than 75 in good health.

The rearrangement uses TRBV20-1 and TRBJ2-5, with 10 bases matching TRBD2. The CDR3 length is 15 residues. CDR1 and CDR2 (germline): DFQATT, SNEGSKA (reference sequence). The trim removed 1 base at V and 1 base at J, leaving 3 bases unmatched. CDR3 protein: CSARVASGGQETQYF. The CDR3 nucleotides read TGCAGTGCTAGAGTTGCTAGCGGGGGCCAAGAGACCCAGTACTTC.

This chain links TRBV6-1 with TRBJ2-2, with unresolved D. Germline lookup yields CDR1 MNHNS and CDR2 SASEGT. V lost 0 bases and J 6 bases, leaving 11 bases between the germline ends. The CDR3 length is 15 residues. This chain's CDR3 is CASSEAVQRPGELFF. The CDR3 DNA reads as TGTGCCAGCAGTGAAGCGGTACAGCGTCCCGGGGAGCTGTTTTTT.

The chain joins TRBV3-1 to TRBJ2-1, with D unclear. V was shortened by 3 bases and J by 9 bases, with 12 bases between the two germline ends. The germline CDR1 and CDR2 sequences are LGHDT and YNNKEL (reference sequence). The CDR3 extends over 13 amino acids. The CDR3 DNA follows: TGTGCCAGCAGCCAGACGGTACGCGGTGAGCAGTTCTTC. Its protein is CASSQTVRGEQFF.